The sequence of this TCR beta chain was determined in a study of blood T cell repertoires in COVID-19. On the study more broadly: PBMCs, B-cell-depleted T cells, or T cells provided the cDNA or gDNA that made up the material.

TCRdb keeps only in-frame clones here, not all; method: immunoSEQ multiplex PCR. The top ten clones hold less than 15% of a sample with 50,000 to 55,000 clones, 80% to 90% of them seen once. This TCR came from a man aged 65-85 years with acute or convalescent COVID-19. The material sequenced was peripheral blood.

In DNA, the CDR3 is TGCGCCAGCAGTCCAGGGGCAGGGGGAAGCACAGATACGCAGTATTTT. It translates to CASSPGAGGSTDTQYF. The V call is TRBV4-3, the J call TRBJ2-3, with 7 bases aligning to TRBD1. Germline CDR1 and CDR2: LGHNA and YSLEER. The V and J ends lost 6 bases and 0 bases, in that order; junction bases with no gene match: 9. The CDR3 spans 16 residues.